Below, 23 T cell receptor beta chains from the same sample are listed, as sequenced in a study of blood T cells in healthy people across ages. A second PCR of roughly 7 to 11 cycles used a sample-barcoded 5' primer and a J-beta primer mix. Via MiXCR, TCRdb re-called the 5' RACE reads, giving one row per CDR3 protein. The sample lists 710,000 or so distinct CDR3 sequences, about a fifth seen once, with roughly a fifth in the top ten. The sample was blood. These receptors were taken from a man between 65 and 85 years old in good health.

This clonotype was detected once. V and J are TRBV10-3 and TRBJ2-5; no reliable D call. The CDR3 totals 14 residues. Trimming stripped 0 bases from V and 5 bases from J, with 10 bases between. The germline V gene has CDR1 ENHRY and CDR2 SYGVKD. In DNA form, the CDR3 reads TGTGCCATCAGTGAGTCTGTGGGCGCGGAGACCCAGTACTTC. It is translated as CAISESVGAETQYF.

As for this clonotype: Lacking the conserved final phenylalanine or tryptophan, this CDR3 likely reflects a read error. This rearrangement joins TRBV19 to TRBJ1-5; TRBD1 might be the D (5 bases). Germline V gene data show CDR1 as LNHDA and CDR2 as SQIVND (reference sequence). The V end was cut by 5 bases, the J end by 0 bases, with 11 bases between. CDR3 size: 15 residues. The CDR3 nucleotides read TGTGCCAGTAGTTCAAGGGGTTATAGCAATCAGCCCCAGCATCTT. This translates into CASSSRGYSNQPQHL.

Many counts were recorded for this clonotype. The J gene is TRBJ2-7, the V gene TRBV5-1; a weak D match, TRBD1 (6 bases). The CDR3 loop spans 14 amino acids. The ends were cut back, 4 bases at V and 6 bases at J, with 17 bases in the middle. CDR1 and CDR2 (germline): SGHRS, YFSETQ. The CDR3 loop reads CASSPTGKVSEQYF. The CDR3, as DNA: TGCGCCAGCAGCCCGACAGGAAAAGTAAGCGAGCAGTACTTC. Full variable domain (outside the CDR3, taken from reference TRBV5-1 and TRBJ2-7): KAGVTQTPRYLIKTRGQQVTLSCSPISGHRSVSWYQQTPGQGLQFLFEYFSETQRNKGNFPGRFSGRQFSNSRSEMNVSTLELGDSALYLCASSPTGKVSEQYFGPGTRLTVT.

The J gene is TRBJ2-5, the V gene TRBV24-1, with 9 bases fitting TRBD2. V gave up 7 bases and J gave up 5 bases; unmatched junction bases: 10. Germline CDR1 KGHDR, CDR2 SFDVKD. CDR3 size: 15 residues. CDR3 sequence reads: CATRGLSGTSETQYF. For the CDR3, the DNA is TGTGCCACCAGGGGCCTTTCCGGGACTAGCGAGACCCAGTACTTC.

The rearrangement joins TRBV2 to TRBJ2-6; unclear D gene. Germline values: CDR1 SNHLY, CDR2 FYNNEI. CDR3 length: 17 amino acids. The germline V and J ends were trimmed by 4 bases and 0 bases, with 13 bases remaining between them. For the CDR3, the DNA is TGTGCCAGCAGTGTTCGGCACCTTACCTCTGGGGCCAACGTCCTGACTTTC. Its translation is CASSVRHLTSGANVLTF.

This clonotype was detected only a few times. The genes are TRBV20-1 and TRBJ1-4, with 8 bases aligning to TRBD1. This CDR3 is built from 17 residues. The germline V gene encodes CDR1 DFQATT and CDR2 SNEGSKA (reference sequence). After removal of 3 bases from V and 5 bases from J, the junction contained 14 bases not matched to a gene. The CDR3 spells CSASNLGYDRGNEKLFF. The CDR3, as DNA: TGCAGTGCTAGCAATCTGGGGTACGACAGGGGAAATGAAAAACTGTTTTTT.

This clonotype has only a few counts. The chain recombines TRBV4-3 with TRBJ2-1, with 10 bases lining up with TRBD2. The germline CDR1 and CDR2 sequences are LGHNA and YSLEER. The CDR3 totals 16 residues. The V and J ends lost 0 bases and 7 bases, in that order; junction bases with no gene match: 6. DNA for the CDR3: TGCGCCAGCAGCCAAGATCTTAGCGGGAGGAGGAATGAGCAGTTCTTC. Encoded protein: CASSQDLSGRRNEQFF.

V and J are TRBV24-1 and TRBJ2-1; 12 bases are a match to TRBD2. V was clipped by 2 bases and J by 12 bases; unmatched bases: 13. CDR3 size: 17 residues. Germline CDR1 is KGHDR and CDR2 is SFDVKD. CDR3 DNA: TGTGCCACCAGTGATTCGCCTCTGGCTAGCGGGAGGGCCCCGCAGTTCTTC. Protein product: CATSDSPLASGRAPQFF.

This clonotype was seen only a few times. The chain joins TRBV12-3 or TRBV12-4 to TRBJ1-4, with TRBD1 matching 12 bases. The CDR3 spans 15 residues. The V segment lost 3 bases and the J segment 8 bases; nucleotides outside the gene matches: 4. CDR3: CASSFGDRGQEKLFF. CDR3 nucleotide sequence: TGTGCCAGCAGTTTCGGGGACAGGGGGCAAGAAAAACTGTTTTTT.

This clonotype was found a few times. The chain uses TRBV12-3 or TRBV12-4 and TRBJ1-1; 7 bases are shared with TRBD1. V gave up 5 bases and J gave up 1 base; unmatched junction bases: 7. This CDR3 contains 15 residues. CDR3: CASSATGVRNTEAFF. CDR3 coding DNA: TGTGCCAGCAGTGCCACAGGGGTGCGGAACACTGAAGCTTTCTTT.

This clonotype was counted between two and nine times. The rearrangement uses TRBV5-5 and TRBJ2-1; TRBD2 matches at 9 bases. Trimming at V came to 3 bases and at J to 0 bases, leaving 10 bases not matched to a gene. The CDR3 length is 18 residues. Germline V gives CDR1 SGHKS, CDR2 YYEKEE (reference sequence). CDR3 in DNA: TGTGCCAGCAGCTGGAGGGCTAGCGGGAATTTCTCCTACAATGAGCAGTTCTTC. Its protein is CASSWRASGNFSYNEQFF. Using reference TRBV5-5 and TRBJ2-1 for the parts outside the CDR3, the full variable domain is DAGVTQSPTHLIKTRGQQVTLRCSPISGHKSVSWYQQVLGQGPQFIFQYYEKEERGRGNFPDRFSARQFPNYSSELNVNALLLGDSALYLCASSWRASGNFSYNEQFFGPGTRLTVL.

The chain couples TRBV6-5 to TRBJ2-1; TRBD2 matches at 12 bases. V shed 2 bases, J shed 6 bases, and the junction held 2 bases outside the gene matches. Germline V gene lookup returns CDR1 MNHEY and CDR2 SVGAGI. This CDR3 spans 15 amino acids. The CDR3 DNA sequence: TGTGCCAGCAGTTACCGGACTAGCGGGGCCAATGAGCAGTTCTTC. Protein: CASSYRTSGANEQFF.

The table lists this clonotype with a few counts. The chain combines TRBV5-1 with TRBJ1-1; no definite D call. CDR1 and CDR2 (germline): SGHRS, YFSETQ. Trimming left V 3 bases short and J 0 bases short, with 6 bases between. The CDR3 contains 13 residues. CDR3: CASSSPLNTEAFF. The DNA for the CDR3 is TGCGCCAGCAGCTCTCCCTTGAACACTGAAGCTTTCTTT.

The chain combines TRBV12-3 or TRBV12-4 with TRBJ2-3; 7 bases agree with TRBD2. J gave up 4 bases and V 3 bases, and 10 bases lay outside the gene matches. CDR3 length equals 16 residues. The CDR3 reads CASSFLGGGRADTQYF. CDR3 DNA: TGTGCCAGCAGTTTTCTGGGTGGGGGGAGGGCAGATACGCAGTATTTT.

This clonotype has just a few counts. The chain links TRBV25-1 to TRBJ2-3; 8 nucleotides agree with TRBD2. Germline V gene lookup returns CDR1 MGHDK and CDR2 SYGVNS. Trimming took 5 bases from V and 5 from J; bases not matched to a gene: 6. This CDR3 has 14 amino acids. The CDR3 region is CASSREGGIDTQYF. Written as DNA, the CDR3 is TGTGCCAGCAGTCGGGAGGGCGGGATAGATACGCAGTATTTT.

DNA for the CDR3: TGTGCCAGCAGCGTAGACAGGTACCCCCAGCCCCAGCATTTT. Translating it yields CASSVDRYPQPQHF. This sequence joins TRBV12-3 or TRBV12-4 and TRBJ1-5; D possibly corresponds to TRBD1 (6 bases). This CDR3 is built from 14 residues. V was pared by 6 bases and J by 7 bases, with 16 bases between.

The chain has TRBV5-1 and TRBJ2-1, with D perhaps being TRBD1 or TRBD2 (5 bases each). V gave up 0 bases and J gave up 1 base, with 8 bases separating them. CDR1 is SGHRS and CDR2 is YFSETQ in the germline V gene. The CDR3 sequence is 15 residues long. The CDR3 DNA sequence: TGCGCCAGCAGCTTGGATGAGGGGTCCTACAATGAGCAGTTCTTC. It encodes CASSLDEGSYNEQFF.

This clonotype was detected a few times. This chain links TRBV12-3 or TRBV12-4 with TRBJ1-6; D call uncertain. The CDR3 is made up of 14 amino acids. The V end was cut by 2 bases, the J end by 7 bases, with 9 bases between. CDR3 sequence reads: CASSLYTSNSPLHF. The CDR3 DNA follows: TGTGCCAGCAGTTTATACACTTCAAATTCACCCCTCCACTTT.

The chain employs TRBV16 and TRBJ1-3; D possibly corresponds to TRBD1 (5 bases). The length of the CDR3 is 16 residues. Germline lookup yields CDR1 KGHSY and CDR2 FQNENV. Trimming removed 4 bases at V and 0 bases at J, with 13 bases between. The CDR3 is CASSLRDHRSGNTIYF. CDR3 nucleotides: TGTGCCAGCAGCCTACGGGACCATCGCTCTGGAAACACCATATATTTT.

J is TRBJ2-7 and V is TRBV6-5, with D hard to call. This CDR3 has 11 amino acids. V dropped 8 bases and J dropped 1 base, with 6 bases sitting between them. Per germline, CDR1 MNHEY and CDR2 SVGAGI. The CDR3 DNA sequence: TGTGCCAGCGGTCGGTCCTACGAGCAGTACGTC. It is translated as CASGRSYEQYV.

The gene calls are TRBV3-1 and TRBJ2-1, with 8 bases fitting TRBD2. Germline V gene lookup returns CDR1 LGHDT and CDR2 YNNKEL (reference sequence). Trimming cost V 4 bases and J 3 bases; bases outside gene matches: 11. The CDR3 is 17 amino acids. Here the CDR3 reads CASSRESSGLLYNEQFF. DNA for the CDR3: TGTGCCAGCAGCCGGGAGTCTAGCGGGCTCCTCTACAATGAGCAGTTCTTC.

This clonotype was detected only a few times. The chain combines TRBV20-1 with TRBJ2-1; 14 positions match TRBD2. V gave up 3 bases and J gave up 4 bases; unmatched junction bases: 8. The germline V gene has CDR1 DFQATT and CDR2 SNEGSKA (reference sequence). This CDR3 is built from 17 residues. The CDR3 DNA sequence: TGCAGTGCTAGGGACGGGACTAGCGGGAGTCCATACAATGAGCAGTTCTTC. Translating it yields CSARDGTSGSPYNEQFF.

In regard to this clonotype: An end of the junction does not agree with germline; a read error may underlie this. V gene TRBV13 combines with J gene TRBJ1-6, with a weak D call TRBD1 (5 bases). Germline CDR1 PRHDT, CDR2 FYEKMQ (reference sequence). The CDR3 spans 14 residues. CDR3 bases: TGTACCAGCAGCCGGGGGGGGTCTAATTCACCCCTCCACTTT. Translation gives CTSSRGGSNSPLHF.